These 30 T cell receptor beta chains share one sample of origin, sequenced in a study of OX40 agonist ivuxolimab in advanced cancers. Sequencing was performed with immunoSEQ multiplex PCR; in TCRdb, only in-frame clones are kept and a portion is missing. The sample yields 100,000 to 120,000 clones, approximately 90% seen once. The sequences come from CD4+ or CD8+ T cells sorted from blood, collected in a trial of the OX40 agonist ivuxolimab. These receptor sequences come from an adult with an advanced solid tumor such as melanoma, head and neck, liver or kidney cancer.

This rearrangement joins TRBV7-3 to TRBJ2-5, with 10 bases fitting TRBD2. Germline V CDR1 and CDR2: SGHTA, FQGTGA. The CDR3 sequence is 15 residues long. J gave up 5 bases and V 2 bases, and 5 bases lay outside the gene matches. CDR3 DNA: TGTGCCAGCAGCTTAGAAGCGGGAGGGCTCGAGACCCAGTACTTC. It encodes CASSLEAGGLETQYF.

This clone was found once. J is TRBJ1-5 and V is TRBV28; no definite D call. Germline V CDR1 and CDR2: MDHEN, SYDVKM. V lost 7 bases to trimming and J lost 3 bases, with 13 bases between them. The CDR3 loop spans 14 amino acids. The CDR3 here is CASNSPPSNQPQHF. The CDR3 region has the DNA TGTGCCAGCAACTCACCGCCGTCCAATCAGCCCCAGCATTTT.

The chain employs TRBV5-4 and TRBJ2-1; tentative D call: TRBD2 (6 bases). Trimming stripped 0 bases from V and 4 bases from J, with 11 bases between. This CDR3 is 15 amino acids long. Germline V CDR1 and CDR2: SGHNT, YYREEE (reference sequence). The DNA for the CDR3 is TGTGCCAGCAGCTTGGGAGGAGGGCTGTACAATGAGCAGTTCTTC. Translating it yields CASSLGGGLYNEQFF.

CDR3 DNA: TGCGCCAGCAGCCAAACGGACAGGGCCGAGGGCTACACCTTC. As protein: CASSQTDRAEGYTF. This chain connects TRBV4-3 to TRBJ1-2; 8 positions match TRBD1. CDR1 is LGHNA and CDR2 is YSLEER in the germline V gene. V lost 2 bases and J lost 8; bases outside the gene matches: 7. This CDR3 has 14 amino acids.

In its sample, this clone was seen once. The CDR3 sequence: CASSQVIFSGLPASTDTQYF. The CDR3 DNA reads as TGTGCCAGCAGCCAAGTTATCTTCTCAGGTCTACCTGCTAGCACAGATACGCAGTATTTT. The chain couples TRBV4-2 to TRBJ2-3; no firm D call. The V and J ends lost 1 base and 0 bases respectively, with 23 bases between them. Germline loops: CDR1 LGHNA, CDR2 YNFKEQ. This CDR3 is 20 amino acids long.

This clone was detected only once. The chain joins TRBV5-1 to TRBJ2-7; maybe TRBD1 (5 bases). The CDR3 contains 14 residues. In germline, CDR1 is SGHRS, CDR2 YFSETQ. The V end lost 0 bases, the J end lost 5 bases, and 12 bases lay between the germline ends. The CDR3 DNA is TGCGCCAGCAGCTTGGGAAGGGGATCGGACGAGCAGTACTTC. As protein: CASSLGRGSDEQYF.

This chain links TRBV19 with TRBJ1-1, with 8 bases aligning to TRBD1. Per germline, CDR1 LNHDA and CDR2 SQIVND (reference sequence). The CDR3 contains 14 residues. Germline trimming cut 9 bases from V and 3 bases from J; bases unmatched to any gene: 9. CDR3 residues: CASKTVTGDTEAFF. CDR3 nucleotide sequence: TGTGCCAGCAAGACAGTGACAGGGGACACTGAAGCTTTCTTT.

The chain has TRBV28 and TRBJ1-3; D possibly corresponds to TRBD1 (6 bases). The CDR3 contains 16 residues. The V end lost 4 bases, the J end lost 0 bases, and 13 bases lay between the germline ends. The germline gives CDR1 MDHEN, CDR2 SYDVKM. This chain's CDR3 is CASSSAGANSGNTIYF. CDR3 bases: TGTGCCAGCAGTTCGGCAGGGGCAAACTCTGGAAACACCATATATTTT.

The rearrangement links TRBV19 to TRBJ1-1; D perhaps matches TRBD1 (6 bases). The CDR3 extends over 16 amino acids. V gave up 6 bases and J gave up 5 bases, with 22 bases separating them. CDR1 is LNHDA and CDR2 is SQIVND in the germline V gene (reference sequence). The CDR3 region is CASRPRGLRISTEAFF. CDR3 bases: TGTGCCAGTAGGCCCAGGGGCCTAAGGATATCAACTGAAGCTTTCTTT.

The chain joins TRBV7-2 to TRBJ1-6; D unclear. The germline V gene has CDR1 SGHTA and CDR2 FQGNSA. CDR3 length: 13 amino acids. Trimming took off 6 bases at V and 0 bases at J, with 3 bases between the two ends. CDR3 region: CASSSSYNSPLHF. CDR3 nucleotides: TGTGCCAGCAGTAGCTCCTATAATTCACCCCTCCACTTT.

The chain couples TRBV5-8 to TRBJ1-5; 8 bases are shared with TRBD1. Unmatched junction bases numbered 6, after V lost 4 bases and J lost 6 bases. The CDR3 consists of 14 residues. Germline loops: CDR1 SGHTS, CDR2 YDEGEE. The CDR3 DNA sequence: TGTGCCAGCAGCAACGGACAGGGTTCTCAGCCCCAGCATTTT. Translating it yields CASSNGQGSQPQHF.

The rearrangement links TRBV18 to TRBJ1-6; 7 bases are shared with TRBD1. Germline V gene sequence: CDR1 KGHSH, CDR2 LQKENI. The V and J ends lost 4 bases and 5 bases, in that order; junction bases with no gene match: 11. The length of the CDR3 is 17 residues. The DNA of the CDR3 is TGTGCCAGCTCACAAAACGTACCCGGGACAGATAATTCACCCCTCCACTTT. It is translated as CASSQNVPGTDNSPLHF.

This clone was counted a few times. The rearrangement joins TRBV19 to TRBJ2-4; tentatively, D is TRBD2 (5 bases). The CDR3 is 14 amino acids. V dropped 1 base and J dropped 2 bases, with 6 bases sitting between them. CDR1 and CDR2 from the germline V gene are LNHDA and SQIVND (reference sequence). In DNA form, the CDR3 reads TGTGCCAGTAGTATAGCGGGGACCAAAAACATTCAGTACTTC. As protein: CASSIAGTKNIQYF.

This clone was found a few times. This sequence joins TRBV7-9 and TRBJ2-1; weak D call: TRBD2 (5 bases). Germline V gives CDR1 SEHNR, CDR2 FQNEAQ (reference sequence). This CDR3 comprises 15 residues. The ends were cut back, 5 bases at V and 2 bases at J, with 13 bases in the middle. DNA of the CDR3: TGTGCCAGCAGCCCCCCGCCCGGGGCCTACAATGAGCAGTTCTTC. Translating it yields CASSPPPGAYNEQFF.

This chain connects TRBV7-2 to TRBJ1-5; unclear D gene. The V gene's germline CDR1 is SGHTA and CDR2 FQGNSA. CDR3 length: 13 amino acids. Trimming cost V 5 bases and J 0 bases, with 5 bases left between them. CDR3 nucleotide sequence: TGTGCCAGCAGCCTGAATAGCAATCAGCCCCAGCATTTT. Amino acid sequence: CASSLNSNQPQHF. Looking up the rest from reference TRBV7-2 and TRBJ1-5 gives the full variable domain: GAGVSQSPSNKVTEKGKDVELRCDPISGHTALYWYRQSLGQGLEFLIYFQGNSAPDKSGLPSDRFSAERTGGSVSTLTIQRTQQEDSAVYLCASSLNSNQPQHFGDGTRLSIL.

The chain recombines TRBV7-2 with TRBJ1-4; no definite D call. The CDR3 contains 15 residues. V was clipped by 0 bases and J by 5 bases, with 10 bases between them. CDR1 is SGHTA and CDR2 is FQGNSA in the germline V gene. CDR3 nucleotides: TGTGCCAGCAGCTTAGCTAGAGGGAGGAATGAAAAACTGTTTTTT. It encodes CASSLARGRNEKLFF.

The rearrangement joins TRBV4-3 to TRBJ2-1; the match to TRBD2 covers 9 bases. The germline V gene has CDR1 LGHNA and CDR2 YSLEER. The CDR3 totals 18 residues. V shed 0 bases, J shed 5 bases, and the junction held 11 bases outside the gene matches. The CDR3 bases are TGCGCCAGCAGCCAAGACCTTCGACTAGCGGACCAGAACAATGAGCAGTTCTTC. Its protein product is CASSQDLRLADQNNEQFF.

This chain joins TRBV28 and TRBJ1-1; D is ambiguous. The CDR3 extends over 13 amino acids. The germline V gene encodes CDR1 MDHEN and CDR2 SYDVKM. V shed 7 bases and J shed 1 base, with 10 bases lying between them. The CDR3 DNA reads TGTGCCAGCATGGACCGACGGAACACTGAAGCTTTCTTT. Residues: CASMDRRNTEAFF.

This rearrangement joins TRBV28 to TRBJ2-7, with TRBD2 matching over 8 bases. The CDR3 is 17 residues long. From germline, CDR1 is MDHEN and CDR2 SYDVKM. After removal of 6 bases from V and 5 bases from J, the junction contained 18 bases not matched to a gene. The CDR3 sequence is CASSPIGGSGSINEQYF. The DNA for the CDR3 is TGTGCCAGCAGCCCTATTGGCGGAAGCGGGAGTATCAACGAGCAGTACTTC.

The chain couples TRBV14 to TRBJ1-1; maybe TRBD1 (5 bases). Germline V gives CDR1 SGHDN, CDR2 FVKESK. The CDR3 consists of 15 residues. V was pared by 4 bases and J by 0 bases, with 12 bases between. The CDR3 sequence: CASSLARGVNTEAFF. In DNA, the CDR3 is TGTGCCAGCAGCCTAGCGAGGGGAGTGAACACTGAAGCTTTCTTT.

The genes are TRBV9 and TRBJ2-1; D may be TRBD2 (6 bases). The CDR3 is 13 amino acids. Germline V gene sequence: CDR1 SGDLS, CDR2 YYNGEE. V shed 2 bases and J shed 5 bases, with 8 bases lying between them. The CDR3 nucleotides read TGTGCCAGCAGCGTCGGGACTGACAATGAGCAGTTCTTC. Translation: CASSVGTDNEQFF.

Details on this clone: The junction departs from the called germline gene at one end, perhaps through a read error. The chain links TRBV7-2 to TRBJ2-7, with D uncertain. The CDR3 is 12 amino acids. Germline CDR1 is SGHTA and CDR2 is FQGNSA. The CDR3 DNA sequence: TGTGCCAACAGCCCCCTAGGGTACGAGCAGTACTTC. This translates into CANSPLGYEQYF. The full variable domain, its missing parts supplied by reference TRBV7-2 and TRBJ2-7, is GAGVSQSPSNKVTEKGKDVELRCDPISGHTALYWYRQSLGQGLEFLIYFQGNSAPDKSGLPSDRFSAERTGGSVSTLTIQRTQQEDSAVYLCANSPLGYEQYFGPGTRLTVT.

A single count supports this clone. Compared with germline, one end of the junction differs, possibly owing to a read error. The chain uses TRBV14 and TRBJ1-2; no clear D. The CDR3 is 13 residues long. Germline V gene lookup returns CDR1 SGHDN and CDR2 FVKESK. The CDR3, as DNA: TGTGCCAGCAGCAAAACTATTAGTAGTAGTTCAGCCTTC. Its translation is CASSKTISSSSAF.

CDR3 sequence reads: CASRADRNYGYTF. CDR3 DNA sequence: TGTGCCAGCAGGGCCGACAGAAACTATGGCTACACCTTC. This chain uses TRBV27 with TRBJ1-2; TRBD1 might be the D (5 bases). Germline CDR1 and CDR2: MNHEY and SMNVEV (reference sequence). CDR3 length equals 13 residues. Trimming took 6 bases from V and 2 from J, leaving 10 bases between them.

The chain employs TRBV6-6 and TRBJ2-1, with TRBD1 identical over 8 bases. Germline values: CDR1 MNHNY, CDR2 SVGAGI (reference sequence). The CDR3 contains 12 residues. V lost 8 bases to trimming and J lost 8 bases; unmatched junction nucleotides: 5. The CDR3 loop is CASGQGADEQFF. In DNA form, the CDR3 reads TGTGCCAGCGGGCAGGGGGCGGATGAGCAGTTCTTC.

This clone was counted a few times. CDR3 sequence: CASRPDRGGQYF. The CDR3 DNA sequence: TGTGCCAGCAGGCCTGACAGGGGGGGGCAGTACTTC. The V gene is TRBV14, the J gene TRBJ2-7; 9 bases align to TRBD1. With 6 bases clipped from V and 9 bases from J, the junction kept 6 bases outside the gene matches. There are 12 residues in the CDR3. Per the germline V gene, CDR1 is SGHDN and CDR2 is FVKESK.

The chain links TRBV11-2 to TRBJ2-1, with a tentative D call TRBD1 (5 bases). V was trimmed by 5 bases and J by 4 bases, leaving 21 bases between them. This CDR3 spans 17 amino acids. CDR1 is SGHAT and CDR2 is FQNNGV in the germline V gene. This CDR3 reads CASSERFVQGLYNEQFF. CDR3 sequence (DNA): TGTGCCAGCAGCGAGAGGTTCGTCCAGGGCCTTTACAATGAGCAGTTCTTC.

V usage is TRBV6-6 and J usage is TRBJ2-7; 9 bases agree with TRBD1. Trimming cost V 5 bases and J 1 base; bases outside gene matches: 9. Germline CDR1 reads MNHNY; CDR2 reads SVGAGI (reference sequence). CDR3 length: 16 amino acids. CDR3 amino acids: CASSQIQGQGSYEQYF. CDR3 in DNA: TGTGCCAGCAGTCAAATCCAGGGACAGGGATCCTACGAGCAGTACTTC.

The gene calls are TRBV12-5 and TRBJ1-1, with no clear D. Per germline, CDR1 LGHNT and CDR2 FRNRAP. The CDR3 totals 13 residues. The V gene lost 0 bases and the J gene lost 4 bases, with 6 bases spanning the gap. The CDR3 sequence: CASGLVSATEAFF. CDR3 nucleotides: TGTGCTAGTGGTTTGGTCTCAGCCACTGAAGCTTTCTTT.

The chain joins TRBV7-9 to TRBJ2-3; D unresolved. There are 15 residues in the CDR3. Looked up from germline, CDR1 is SEHNR and CDR2 is FQNEAQ (reference sequence). Trimming removed 6 bases from V and 2 bases from J, with 15 bases in between. The CDR3 loop reads CASSLLGPLTDTQYF. Here the CDR3 DNA reads TGTGCCAGCAGTCTACTTGGGCCCCTCACAGATACGCAGTATTTT. Supplemented by reference TRBV7-9 and TRBJ2-3, the full variable domain reads DTGVSQNPRHKITKRGQNVTFRCDPISEHNRLYWYRQTLGQGPEFLTYFQNEAQLEKSRLLSDRFSAERPKGSFSTLEIQRTEQGDSAMYLCASSLLGPLTDTQYFGPGTRLTVL.